What follows are 11 T cell receptor beta chains derived from one specimen sequenced in a study of T cells in Graves' hyperthyroidism and ophthalmopathy. Amplification targeted TCR beta CDR3 regions from RNA transcripts. A first-round RT-PCR of the TCR CDR3 used the HTBI primer set. TCRdb fed the multiplex PCR reads into MiXCR, producing one record per CDR3 protein. Of around 440,000 distinct CDR3 sequences listed, 15% to 17% are singletons. Sequences were obtained from blood. Every receptor here comes from a woman aged 18-30 years with Graves' hyperthyroidism.

This clonotype was picked up many times. The chain joins TRBV6-1 to TRBJ2-1, with TRBD2 matching 13 bases. The junction had 9 bases not matched to a gene; V was cut back by 7 bases and J by 6 bases. CDR1 and CDR2 (germline): MNHNS, SASEGT. The CDR3 has 16 amino acids. As DNA, the CDR3 is TGTGCCAGCACCTCCAGACTAGCGGGGGGTTTCAATGAGCAGTTCTTC. Its protein product is CASTSRLAGGFNEQFF.

On this clonotype: A clone one base away is much larger, so this may be a read error. J is TRBJ1-4 and V is TRBV12-3 or TRBV12-4; TRBD1 might be the D (5 bases). The CDR3 covers 14 residues. CDR3: CAGSLFGADEKLFF. The CDR3, as DNA: TGTGCCGGCAGTTTATTCGGGGCTGACGAAAAACTGTTTTTT.

The genes are TRBV7-9 and TRBJ2-7; D remains unclear. V shed 4 bases and J shed 6 bases, with 13 bases lying between them. The CDR3 has 13 residues. CDR1 is SEHNR and CDR2 is FQNEAQ in the germline V gene (reference sequence). CDR3 sequence reads: CASSSKAGREQYF. The CDR3 DNA sequence: TGTGCCAGCAGCTCCAAAGCCGGCCGCGAGCAGTACTTC.

The table lists this clonotype with a few counts. This chain uses TRBV6-1 with TRBJ2-3; 9 nucleotides line up with TRBD2. Germline trimming cut 9 bases from V and 2 bases from J; bases unmatched to any gene: 9. The CDR3 is 15 residues long. The germline V gene encodes CDR1 MNHNS and CDR2 SASEGT. CDR3 residues: CASRRAGGTTDTQYF. In DNA form, the CDR3 reads TGTGCCAGTCGCCGAGCGGGAGGCACCACAGATACGCAGTATTTT.

The table lists this clonotype with many counts. The CDR3 here is CASSYRDPDTQYF. As DNA, the CDR3 is TGCGCCAGCAGCTACAGGGATCCAGATACGCAGTATTTT. The chain uses TRBV5-1 and TRBJ2-3; a weak D match, TRBD1 (6 bases). Germline CDR1 is SGHRS and CDR2 is YFSETQ. The CDR3 spans 13 residues. V dropped 3 bases and J dropped 4 bases, with 9 bases sitting between them.

This clonotype was observed at least ten times. V and J are TRBV10-3 and TRBJ2-1; D remains unclear. V lost 1 base to trimming and J lost 5 bases, with 12 bases between them. The CDR3 totals 15 residues. Germline assignment: CDR1 ENHRY and CDR2 SYGVKD. The CDR3 DNA reads TGTGCCATCAGTGAGTTCGGAACAGCAAACAATGAGCAGTTCTTC. Residues: CAISEFGTANNEQFF.

This clonotype came up many times. The chain joins TRBV6-1 to TRBJ2-5, with 11 bases aligning to TRBD1. This CDR3 contains 15 residues. CDR1 and CDR2 (germline): MNHNS, SASEGT. V lost 3 bases and J lost 4; bases outside the gene matches: 4. The CDR3 is CASSDWTGGRETQYF. The CDR3 DNA reads TGTGCCAGCAGTGATTGGACAGGGGGCAGAGAGACCCAGTACTTC.

The V and J genes are TRBV5-1 and TRBJ1-2, with 8 bases fitting TRBD1. With 3 bases clipped from V and 0 bases from J, the junction kept 10 bases outside the gene matches. CDR3 length equals 17 residues. Germline CDR1 is SGHRS and CDR2 is YFSETQ. The CDR3 coding sequence is TGCGCCAGCAGCTACGACAGGGGCTTTACTCCTAACTATGGCTACACCTTC. It yields the protein CASSYDRGFTPNYGYTF.

The chain employs TRBV6-7 and TRBJ2-1, with 8 bases identical to TRBD1. TRBV6-7 carries the ORF label, with uncertain function. V dropped 5 bases and J dropped 7; count of bases not matched to a gene: 7. The CDR3 runs 14 residues. DNA of the CDR3: TGTGCCAGCAGTCCAGACAGGGGTCAGAATGAGCAGTTCTTC. Translation gives CASSPDRGQNEQFF.

This clonotype was counted many times. This chain connects TRBV2 to TRBJ2-3; D not resolved. The germline CDR1 and CDR2 sequences are SNHLY and FYNNEI. The CDR3 sequence is 14 residues long. The ends were cut back, 2 bases at V and 2 bases at J, with 8 bases in the middle. CDR3 protein: CASSETEYTDTQYF. For the CDR3, the DNA is TGTGCCAGCAGTGAAACGGAGTACACAGATACGCAGTATTTT.

The chain combines TRBV7-3 with TRBJ2-5; 8 bases match TRBD1. V trimming: 5 bases; J trimming: 4 bases; junction bases outside the gene matches: 12. CDR1 SGHTA and CDR2 FQGTGA come from the germline V gene. This CDR3 comprises 16 residues. The CDR3 reads CASSPQGARFGETQYF. In nucleotides, the CDR3 is TGTGCCAGCAGCCCCCAGGGGGCGCGCTTCGGAGAGACCCAGTACTTC.